This passage covers 5 T cell receptor beta chains from one sample sequenced in a study of human T cells and chemical hapten exposure. Total RNA extraction was carried out from unfractionated whole blood. TCRdb passed the 5' RACE reads through MiXCR, listing each CDR3 protein once. This table holds approximately 80,000 distinct CDR3 sequences, approximately 15% found once. All receptors come from a female donor in good health.

This clonotype was seen a handful of times. This chain connects TRBV5-1 to TRBJ2-1, with D perhaps assigned TRBD1 or TRBD2 (5 bases each). Germline V lookup: CDR1 SGHRS, CDR2 YFSETQ. V dropped 7 bases and J dropped 5 bases, with 13 bases sitting between them. The CDR3 is made up of 13 amino acids. DNA of the CDR3: TGCGCCAGCGCCTCCCGAGGGGACAATGAGCAGTTCTTC. It is translated as CASASRGDNEQFF.

This clonotype was seen only a few times. J is TRBJ1-2 and V is TRBV6-2 or TRBV6-3, with TRBD1 identical over 10 bases. Germline V gives CDR1 MNHEY, CDR2 SVGEGT. This CDR3 comprises 13 residues. V lost 7 bases, J lost 6 bases, and 5 bases stayed unmatched. The CDR3 nucleotides read TGTGCCAGCACCTGGACAGGGGGAAATGGCTACACCTTC. Protein sequence: CASTWTGGNGYTF.

This clonotype was observed a few times. This chain uses TRBV27 with TRBJ1-1; perhaps TRBD1 as D (5 bases). V was trimmed by 6 bases and J by 3 bases, leaving 14 bases between them. This CDR3 has 14 residues. Germline CDR1 and CDR2: MNHEY and SMNVEV (reference sequence). The CDR3 region has the DNA TGTGCCAGCAGCCATGCAGCGGGGGACACTGAAGCTTTCTTT. Its translation: CASSHAAGDTEAFF.

The table lists this clonotype with a few counts. The chain uses TRBV5-1 and TRBJ2-2; unclear D gene. V was pared by 0 bases and J by 6 bases, with 9 bases between. The CDR3 contains 14 residues. Germline V gives CDR1 SGHRS, CDR2 YFSETQ. CDR3 sequence: CASSLGQSAGELFF. DNA for the CDR3: TGCGCCAGCAGCTTGGGACAATCGGCCGGGGAGCTGTTTTTT.

The rearrangement uses TRBV21-1 and TRBJ1-1. TRBV21-1 is flagged as a pseudogene. This CDR3 region has 14 residues. CDR3 DNA: TGTGCCAGCAGCAAGGACGGATGGAACACTGAAGCTTTCTTT. Residues: CASSKDGWNTEAFF.